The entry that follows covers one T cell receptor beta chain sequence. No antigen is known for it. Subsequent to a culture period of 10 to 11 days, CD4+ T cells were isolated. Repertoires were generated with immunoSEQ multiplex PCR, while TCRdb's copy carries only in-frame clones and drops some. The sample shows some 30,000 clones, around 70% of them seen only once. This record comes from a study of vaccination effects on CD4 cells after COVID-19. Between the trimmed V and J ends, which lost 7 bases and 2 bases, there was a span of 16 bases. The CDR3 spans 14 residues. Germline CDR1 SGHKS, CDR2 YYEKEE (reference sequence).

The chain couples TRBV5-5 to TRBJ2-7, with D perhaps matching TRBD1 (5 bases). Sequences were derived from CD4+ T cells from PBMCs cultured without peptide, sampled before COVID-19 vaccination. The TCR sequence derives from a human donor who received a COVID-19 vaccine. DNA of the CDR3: TGTGCCAGCGCCCGGGCAGGGCTGACCTACGAGCAGTACTTC. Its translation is CASARAGLTYEQYF.